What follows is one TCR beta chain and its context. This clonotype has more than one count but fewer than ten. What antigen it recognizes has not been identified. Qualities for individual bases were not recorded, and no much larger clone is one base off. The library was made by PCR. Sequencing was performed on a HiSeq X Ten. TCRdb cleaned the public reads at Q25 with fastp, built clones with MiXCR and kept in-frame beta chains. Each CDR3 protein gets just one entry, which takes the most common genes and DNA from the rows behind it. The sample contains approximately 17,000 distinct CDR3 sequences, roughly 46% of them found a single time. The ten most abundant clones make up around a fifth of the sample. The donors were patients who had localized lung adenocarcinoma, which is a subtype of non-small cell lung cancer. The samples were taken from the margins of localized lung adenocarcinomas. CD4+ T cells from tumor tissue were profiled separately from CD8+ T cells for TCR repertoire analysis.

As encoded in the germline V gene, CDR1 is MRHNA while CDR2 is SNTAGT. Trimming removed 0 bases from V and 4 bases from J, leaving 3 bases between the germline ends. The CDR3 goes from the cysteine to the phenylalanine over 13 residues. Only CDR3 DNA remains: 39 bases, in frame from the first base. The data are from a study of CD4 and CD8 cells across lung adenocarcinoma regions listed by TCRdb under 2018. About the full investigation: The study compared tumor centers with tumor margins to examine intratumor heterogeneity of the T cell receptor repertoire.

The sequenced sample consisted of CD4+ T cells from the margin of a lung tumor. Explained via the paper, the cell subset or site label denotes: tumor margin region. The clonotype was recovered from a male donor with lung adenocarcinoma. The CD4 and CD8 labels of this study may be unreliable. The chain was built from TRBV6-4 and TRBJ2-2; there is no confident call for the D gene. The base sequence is TGTGCCAGCAGTGACTCGAGCACCGGGGAGCTGTTTTTT. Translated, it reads CASSDSSTGELFF.